What follows describes a single TCR beta chain. This specimen comes from a study of blood T cell repertoires in COVID-19. Sequencing used immunoSEQ multiplex PCR; TCRdb keeps in-frame clones, though not all of them. Seen here are about 47,000 clones, around 86% observed once, and the top ten hold 6.9%. CDR3 length: 15 residues. Germline loops: CDR1 LGHNA, CDR2 YNFKEQ. The V end was cut by 1 base, the J end by 7 bases, with 14 bases between. This clonotype was sampled from an older man with active COVID-19. The rearrangement joins TRBV4-2 to TRBJ2-4; the D gene is possibly TRBD2 (5 bases). Sample: peripheral blood. CDR3 nucleotide sequence: TGTGCCAGCAGCCAAGCCGAGGGATCCTCCAACATTCAGTACTTC. Protein product: CASSQAEGSSNIQYF.